A single sample gave rise to the 28 T cell receptor beta chains below, sequenced in a study of graft-versus-host responses after intestinal transplantation. The method was immunoSEQ multiplex PCR; TCRdb's version includes in-frame clones alone and lacks a portion of them. This sample has about 54,000 clones; roughly nine tenths occur once, and the top ten carry roughly 6%. Here the sequenced sample was PBMCs, taken around 95 weeks after intestinal transplant. These receptors came from a human patient who received an intestinal transplant, so some T cells may come from the graft donor.

The chain employs TRBV2 and TRBJ1-1, with TRBD1 identical over 8 bases. V shed 6 bases, J shed 0 bases, and the junction held 9 bases outside the gene matches. Germline CDR1 reads SNHLY; CDR2 reads FYNNEI. The CDR3 contains 16 residues. The CDR3 nucleotides read TGTGCCAGCAGAGGACAGGGTATGGGTGTGAACACTGAAGCTTTCTTT. Its translation: CASRGQGMGVNTEAFF.

The count of this clone is one. The chain combines TRBV2 with TRBJ2-7, with 8 nucleotides matching TRBD1. V lost 1 base and J lost 2; bases outside the gene matches: 7. The CDR3 sequence is 16 residues long. Per germline, CDR1 SNHLY and CDR2 FYNNEI. The CDR3 DNA reads as TGTGCCAGCAGTGAAGTCAGGACAGGGACAACCTACGAGCAGTACTTC. Translated, it gives CASSEVRTGTTYEQYF. The variable domain in full, completed from reference TRBV2 and TRBJ2-7, reads EPEVTQTPSHQVTQMGQEVILRCVPISNHLYFYWYRQILGQKVEFLVSFYNNEISEKSEIFDDQFSVERPDGSNFTLKIRSTKLEDSAMYFCASSEVRTGTTYEQYFGPGTRLTVT.

V usage is TRBV7-2 and J usage is TRBJ1-1; possible D gene TRBD1, 5 bases. CDR3 size: 14 residues. V shed 5 bases and J shed 4 bases, with 14 bases lying between them. The V gene's germline CDR1 is SGHTA and CDR2 FQGNSA. As DNA, the CDR3 is TGTGCCAGCAGCCCCCGGGTCGGGGGCACTGAAGCTTTCTTT. Amino acids: CASSPRVGGTEAFF.

The chain employs TRBV5-4 and TRBJ2-7; 9 bases align to TRBD1. The CDR3 loop spans 14 amino acids. Germline V gene lookup returns CDR1 SGHNT and CDR2 YYREEE (reference sequence). V lost 4 bases to trimming and J lost 7 bases; unmatched junction nucleotides: 9. The CDR3: CASSPRGTGQEQYF. CDR3 sequence (DNA): TGTGCCAGCAGCCCCCGGGGGACAGGGCAAGAGCAGTACTTC. Complete variable domain (other parts from reference TRBV5-4 and TRBJ2-7): ETGVTQSPTHLIKTRGQQVTLRCSSQSGHNTVSWYQQALGQGPQFIFQYYREEENGRGNFPPRFSGLQFPNYSSELNVNALELDDSALYLCASSPRGTGQEQYFGPGTRLTVT.

In this sample, this clone is medium-sized (0.01 to 0.1%). For the CDR3, the DNA is TGTGCCACCAGCAGAGTGTACAGACAAGCCAATGAGCAGTTCTTC. Protein sequence: CATSRVYRQANEQFF. V gene TRBV15 combines with J gene TRBJ2-1; D remains ambiguous. Germline CDR1 reads LNHNV; CDR2 reads YYDKDF (reference sequence). The CDR3 loop spans 15 amino acids. The V and J ends lost 1 base and 6 bases respectively, with 13 bases between them.

J is TRBJ2-1 and V is TRBV6-6, with TRBD2 matching 8 bases. The CDR3 is 13 residues long. Germline loops: CDR1 MNHNY, CDR2 SVGAGI (reference sequence). V shed 2 bases and J 6 bases; nucleotides not matched to a gene: 0. The CDR3 here is CASSYGLANEQFF. The CDR3 DNA sequence: TGTGCCAGCAGTTACGGACTAGCCAATGAGCAGTTCTTC.

The rearrangement joins TRBV5-5 to TRBJ2-7; D is undetermined. Germline assignment: CDR1 SGHKS and CDR2 YYEKEE (reference sequence). This CDR3 has 13 amino acids. V lost 2 bases to trimming and J lost 2 bases, with 8 bases between them. The CDR3 region has the DNA TGTGCCAGCAGCTTCGACATACCCTACGAGCAGTACTTC. It specifies CASSFDIPYEQYF.

This chain joins TRBV11-2 and TRBJ2-1, with TRBD2 matching over 9 bases. This CDR3 spans 16 amino acids. Germline assignment: CDR1 SGHAT and CDR2 FQNNGV. The trim removed 2 bases at V and 4 bases at J, leaving 6 bases unmatched. The CDR3, as DNA: TGTGCCAGCAGCTTACTCCCGCGGGGGGGTTACAATGAGCAGTTCTTC. Translating it yields CASSLLPRGGYNEQFF.

This clone was counted a single time. The chain employs TRBV11-3 and TRBJ1-1; a possible D gene is TRBD1 (6 bases). The CDR3 spans 14 residues. Germline values: CDR1 SGHNT, CDR2 YENEEA. Trimming pared 3 bases from V and 6 bases from J, leaving 14 bases between. CDR3 amino acids: CASSFSPGVPEAFF. The CDR3, as DNA: TGTGCCAGCAGCTTTTCGCCAGGGGTTCCTGAAGCTTTCTTT.

This chain joins TRBV4-1 and TRBJ1-5; D remains unclear. The CDR3 is 17 residues long. The germline V and J ends were trimmed by 4 bases and 0 bases, with 16 bases remaining between them. Germline V gene sequence: CDR1 MGHRA, CDR2 YSYEKL. Written as DNA, the CDR3 is TGCGCCAGCAGCCCCTACTACACAGAGAATAGCAATCAGCCCCAGCATTTT. Translating it yields CASSPYYTENSNQPQHF.

V is TRBV7-3 and J is TRBJ2-5; 12 positions agree with TRBD2. The J segment lost 5 bases and the V segment lost 11 bases, leaving 24 bases of the junction unmatched. CDR3 length: 19 residues. Germline V gives CDR1 SGHTA, CDR2 FQGTGA. CDR3 amino acids: CAFSRAPTSGGPLRETQYF. In DNA form, the CDR3 reads TGTGCCTTCTCAAGGGCCCCTACTAGCGGGGGGCCGCTTCGGGAGACCCAGTACTTC.

The chain has TRBV19 and TRBJ2-1, with 11 nucleotides matching TRBD2. V lost 5 bases and J lost 7; bases outside the gene matches: 7. This CDR3 spans 15 amino acids. Germline V lookup: CDR1 LNHDA, CDR2 SQIVND (reference sequence). Written as DNA, the CDR3 is TGTGCCAGTAGTCTACCGGGACTAGCGGTAAATGAGCAGTTCTTC. Its protein product is CASSLPGLAVNEQFF.

The gene calls are TRBV11-2 and TRBJ1-2; D is unresolved. Trimming cost V 0 bases and J 9 bases, with 14 bases left between them. Germline V gene lookup returns CDR1 SGHAT and CDR2 FQNNGV. The CDR3 covers 14 residues. For the CDR3, the DNA is TGTGCCAGCAGCTTAGATTTAAGGGCTAGGAGCTACACCTTC. Residues: CASSLDLRARSYTF.

V gene TRBV7-9 combines with J gene TRBJ1-4, with D possibly being TRBD1 (5 bases). V lost 3 bases, J lost 8 bases, and 7 bases lay in between. Germline-derived CDR1 and CDR2 are SEHNR and FQNEAQ (reference sequence). The CDR3 has 12 amino acids. The CDR3 DNA sequence: TGTGCCAGCAGCTTGGGGCGAGAAAAACTGTTTTTT. Protein sequence: CASSLGREKLFF.

This sequence joins TRBV2 and TRBJ2-3; perhaps TRBD2 as D (6 bases). Trimming removed 7 bases at V and 4 bases at J, with 9 bases between. CDR1 and CDR2 (germline): SNHLY, FYNNEI. The CDR3 is 12 amino acids. DNA for the CDR3: TGTGCCAGCAATCGACTAGCAGATACGCAGTATTTT. Encoded protein: CASNRLADTQYF.

The chain couples TRBV18 to TRBJ1-3; a possible D gene is TRBD1 (5 bases). Germline V gene sequence: CDR1 KGHSH, CDR2 LQKENI. CDR3 size: 15 residues. The V end lost 2 bases, the J end lost 2 bases, and 10 bases lay between the germline ends. This CDR3 reads CASSPTRDPGNTIYF. The CDR3 coding sequence is TGTGCCAGCTCACCAACCAGGGATCCTGGAAACACCATATATTTT.

This sequence joins TRBV10-2 and TRBJ2-5; 7 bases are shared with TRBD2. The CDR3 extends over 13 amino acids. Germline loops: CDR1 WSHSY, CDR2 SAAADI. V shed 11 bases, J shed 7 bases, and the junction held 13 bases outside the gene matches. DNA for the CDR3: TGCGCCGCCAGAGCGGGGTCCGACGGGACCCAGTACTTC. Amino acid sequence: CAARAGSDGTQYF.

The chain couples TRBV6-5 to TRBJ1-1; D is possibly TRBD1 (5 bases). V was pared by 4 bases and J by 6 bases, with 9 bases between. This CDR3 has 12 residues. Germline assignment: CDR1 MNHEY and CDR2 SVGAGI. The CDR3 bases are TGTGCCAGCAGTTGGGGGGACGCTGAAGCTTTCTTT. Protein sequence: CASSWGDAEAFF.

The rearrangement links TRBV19 to TRBJ2-7; 8 bases map to TRBD2. CDR1 LNHDA and CDR2 SQIVND come from the germline V gene (reference sequence). This CDR3 region has 15 residues. V was pared by 7 bases and J by 6 bases, with 14 bases of the junction left unmatched. CDR3 nucleotides: TGTGCCAGTACCGTTACGGGGGGGCCTCCTGGCGAGCAGTACTTC. This translates into CASTVTGGPPGEQYF.

The J gene is TRBJ2-5, the V gene TRBV6-5; TRBD1 matches 9 bases. The end of the DNA aligns better with TRBJ2-7, so the J call may be wrong. The CDR3 runs 15 residues. Looked up from germline, CDR1 is MNHEY and CDR2 is SVGAGI. The CDR3 nucleotides read TGTGCCAGCAGTTACAGGTCGACAGGGGGATACGAGCAGTACTTC. Protein sequence: CASSYRSTGGYEQYF.

This rearrangement joins TRBV30 to TRBJ1-4; TRBD1 is a possible D gene (6 bases). V was cut by 2 bases and J by 0 bases, with 13 bases left in between. The CDR3 totals 16 residues. CDR1 is GTSNPN and CDR2 is SVGIG in the germline V gene (reference sequence). This chain's CDR3 is CAWSTGTMATNEKLFF. In DNA form, the CDR3 reads TGTGCCTGGAGTACAGGGACCATGGCAACTAATGAAAAACTGTTTTTT.

This clone was seen once. The chain combines TRBV15 with TRBJ1-2; D may be TRBD1 (6 bases). CDR1 and CDR2 (germline): LNHNV, YYDKDF (reference sequence). Trimming stripped 3 bases from V and 6 bases from J, with 11 bases between. This CDR3 has 13 amino acids. CDR3 amino acids: CATSRDSQNGYTF. CDR3 bases: TGTGCCACCAGCAGGGACAGCCAGAATGGCTACACCTTC.

The chain couples TRBV29-1 to TRBJ2-4; 8 nucleotides line up with TRBD2. The germline CDR1 and CDR2 sequences are SQVTM and ANQGSEA. V lost 2 bases and J lost 1; bases outside the gene matches: 10. The CDR3 covers 17 residues. The CDR3 coding sequence is TGCAGCGTTGAAAAAGGCGGGGGGTCGAGGGCCAAAAACATTCAGTACTTC. This codes for CSVEKGGGSRAKNIQYF.

The V call is TRBV2, the J call TRBJ1-5; 8 nucleotides agree with TRBD1. V trimming: 7 bases; J trimming: 3 bases; junction bases outside the gene matches: 5. Per the germline V gene, CDR1 is SNHLY and CDR2 is FYNNEI. The CDR3 runs 14 residues. In DNA, the CDR3 is TGTGCCAGCAATGGACAGGGATTCAATCAGCCCCAGCATTTT. Its translation: CASNGQGFNQPQHF. Combining the CDR3 with reference TRBV2 and TRBJ1-5 gives the whole variable domain EPEVTQTPSHQVTQMGQEVILRCVPISNHLYFYWYRQILGQKVEFLVSFYNNEISEKSEIFDDQFSVERPDGSNFTLKIRSTKLEDSAMYFCASNGQGFNQPQHFGDGTRLSIL.

This chain uses TRBV6-5 with TRBJ1-4; no clear D. The CDR3 has 14 amino acids. V lost 5 bases, J lost 5 bases, and 12 bases lay in between. The germline V gene encodes CDR1 MNHEY and CDR2 SVGAGI. DNA of the CDR3: TGTGCCAGCAGTGACCAAACAGAGAATGAAAAACTGTTTTTT. It encodes CASSDQTENEKLFF.

The chain combines TRBV6-1 with TRBJ2-7; 13 bases line up with TRBD2. The V segment lost 10 bases and the J segment 5 bases; nucleotides outside the gene matches: 8. This CDR3 is 14 amino acids long. The V gene's germline CDR1 is MNHNS and CDR2 SASEGT. In nucleotides, the CDR3 is TGTGCCACCTCCGGGACTAGCGGGGTCCACGAGCAGTACTTC. Protein product: CATSGTSGVHEQYF.

The DNA of the CDR3 is TGTGCCAGCAGCCTTCGGGCGGATCAAGAGACCCAGTACTTC. Its translation is CASSLRADQETQYF. The chain couples TRBV5-4 to TRBJ2-5; no reliable D call. The germline V gene encodes CDR1 SGHNT and CDR2 YYREEE (reference sequence). The CDR3 covers 14 residues. Trimming shortened V by 4 bases and J by 2 bases, and 12 bases separated the two germline ends.

The rearrangement uses TRBV6-5 and TRBJ2-5, with 8 bases identical to TRBD2. With V trimmed by 0 bases and J by 3 bases, 6 bases remained unmatched. The CDR3 has 16 amino acids. The germline V gene encodes CDR1 MNHEY and CDR2 SVGAGI. DNA for the CDR3: TGTGCCAGCAGTTACTCACCGGGACTAGGGGAAGAGACCCAGTACTTC. This codes for CASSYSPGLGEETQYF.